This T cell receptor (beta chain) appears in the sequencing data of a study of blood T cell repertoires in COVID-19. As for the study in general: Both acute and convalescent COVID-19 samples were obtained from the United States, Italy and Spain. T cells, B-cell-depleted T cells, or PBMCs supplied cDNA or gDNA.

Study processing details: Nucleated cell number was recorded as an estimate derived from reference gene primer amplification. The assay was immunoSEQ multiplex PCR, and TCRdb's table has in-frame clones only and misses some. V, J and clone size were drawn from that table, and D and trimming were deduced from the DNA. The sample gives a few hundred thousand clones, more than 70% of which show up once; approximately 1.1% is in the top ten. The TCR was taken from a woman between 45 and 60 years old with acute or convalescent COVID-19. The sequenced sample was peripheral blood.

The CDR3 DNA sequence: TGTGCCAGCAGCCAAAGTCTGACTATGAACACTGAAGCTTTCTTT. This encodes CASSQSLTMNTEAFF. This chain connects TRBV3-1 (or the pseudogene TRBV3-2) to TRBJ1-1; D call uncertain. The CDR3 loop spans 15 amino acids. Germline assignment: CDR1 LGHDT and CDR2 YNNKEL (reference sequence). Trimming cost V 2 bases and J 0 bases, with 10 bases left between them.